This TCR beta chain was recovered during a study of shared clonotypes between healthy human individuals. Study-level information: The study enrolled two women and three men aged 18 to 49.

Germline V gene sequence: CDR1 MNHNS, CDR2 SASEGT. Deletions cut 4 bases from V and 8 bases from J, with 18 bases between. The CDR3 consists of 15 residues. Original processing notes: Junction-only immunoSEQ data arrived without quality scores, meaning filtering differed. Here immunoSEQ multiplex PCR was the method, and the copy in TCRdb shows in-frame clones only, minus some. V and J calls and clone size are given by that table; D and trimming were obtained from the DNA. The data show about 490,000 clones, 60% to 85% seen once. Adult Caucasians living in Nashville, Tennessee made up all of the donors.

The genes are TRBV6-1 and TRBJ1-3; D gene ambiguous. The sequencing sample was made of PBMCs. The TCR comes from a woman aged 40 to 50 in good health. Some clones in this sample may be carry-over from other donors' samples. The CDR3 spells CASSVGTVRVDTIYF. The CDR3 DNA is TGTGCCAGCAGTGTGGGTACTGTAAGGGTAGACACCATATATTTT.